The subject of this entry is one TCR beta chain. Its matching antigen is unknown. The germline V gene has CDR1 LNHDA and CDR2 SQIVND (reference sequence). The germline V and J ends were trimmed by 3 bases and 5 bases, with 13 bases remaining between them. CDR3 length: 15 residues. Regarding time point: inflamed ileum from the surgical specimen. The data stem from a study of T cell repertoires in ileal Crohn's disease. The wider study: Median disease duration was 7.9 years; 35% smoked at surgery. About half received postoperative treatment, some ten with thiopurines and around 17 anti-TNF. Study observations and caveats: Every patient over 26.8% clonality showed endoscopic recurrence. High-frequency clones were more common in sorted CD8 than CD4 cells.

Profiling relied on immunoSEQ multiplex PCR, and the TCRdb table lists in-frame clones only, not all of them. The table includes 12,000 to 15,000 clones, around 79% detected once. The clonotype was recovered from an adult with Crohn's disease. The sequenced material came from ileal tissue. The rearrangement uses TRBV19 and TRBJ1-4; unclear D gene. The CDR3: CASSIGQALNEKLFF. DNA of the CDR3: TGTGCCAGTAGTATTGGCCAGGCGCTAAATGAAAAACTGTTTTTT.